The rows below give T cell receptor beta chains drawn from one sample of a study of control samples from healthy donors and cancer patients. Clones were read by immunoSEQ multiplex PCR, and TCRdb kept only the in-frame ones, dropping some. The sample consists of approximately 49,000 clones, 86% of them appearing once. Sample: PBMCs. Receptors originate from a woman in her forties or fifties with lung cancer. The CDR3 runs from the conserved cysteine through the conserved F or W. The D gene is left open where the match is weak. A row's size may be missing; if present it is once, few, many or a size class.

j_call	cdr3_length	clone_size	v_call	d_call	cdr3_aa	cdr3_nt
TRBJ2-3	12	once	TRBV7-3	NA	CASSDNTDTQYF	TGTGCCAGCAGCGATAACACAGATACGCAGTATTTT
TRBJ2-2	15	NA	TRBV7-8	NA	CASSLESRITGELFF	TGTGCCAGCAGCTTAGAATCCCGGATCACCGGGGAGCTGTTTTTT
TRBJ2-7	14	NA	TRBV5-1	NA	CASSSSRVNSEQYF	TGCGCCAGCAGTTCGAGCCGGGTAAATAGCGAGCAGTACTTC
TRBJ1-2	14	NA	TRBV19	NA	CASRIRPGNYGYTF	TGTGCCAGTAGAATCCGGCCAGGGAACTATGGCTACACCTTC
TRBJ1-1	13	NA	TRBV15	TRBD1	CATSSPGQVEAFF	TGTGCCACCAGCAGCCCGGGACAGGTTGAAGCTTTCTTT
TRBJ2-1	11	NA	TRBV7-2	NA	CASSPGNEQFF	TGTGCCAGCAGCCCTGGGAATGAGCAGTTCTTC
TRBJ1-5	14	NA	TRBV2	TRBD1	CASSVLAGGQPQHF	TGTGCCAGCAGTGTTTTGGCAGGGGGACAGCCCCAGCATTTT
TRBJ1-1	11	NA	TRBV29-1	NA	CSVEENTEAFF	TGCAGCGTTGAAGAGAACACTGAAGCTTTCTTT
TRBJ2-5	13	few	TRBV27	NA	CASSLEGGRTQYF	TGTGCCAGCAGTTTAGAGGGGGGGAGGACCCAGTACTTC
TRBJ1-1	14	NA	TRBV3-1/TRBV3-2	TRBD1	CASSPRTGNTEAFF	TGTGCCAGCAGCCCCAGGACAGGGAACACTGAAGCTTTCTTT
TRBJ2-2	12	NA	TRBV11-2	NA	CASSLDDGELFF	TGTGCCAGCAGCTTAGACGACGGGGAGCTGTTTTTT
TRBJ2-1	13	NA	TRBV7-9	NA	CASSLGLIDEQFF	TGTGCCAGCAGCTTAGGTCTAATCGATGAGCAGTTCTTC
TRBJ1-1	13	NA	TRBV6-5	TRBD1	CASRQGQNTEAFF	TGTGCCAGTCGACAGGGCCAGAACACTGAAGCTTTCTTT
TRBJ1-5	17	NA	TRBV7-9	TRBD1	CASSLGHTQGTGQPQHF	TGTGCCAGCAGCTTAGGCCATACACAGGGGACGGGTCAGCCCCAGCATTTT
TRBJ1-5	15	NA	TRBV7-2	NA	CASSEGRVGDQPQHF	TGTGCCAGCAGCGAGGGTAGGGTGGGGGATCAGCCCCAGCATTTT
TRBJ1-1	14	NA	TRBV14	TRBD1	CASSQTGVGTEAFF	TGTGCCAGCAGCCAGACAGGGGTGGGCACTGAAGCTTTCTTT
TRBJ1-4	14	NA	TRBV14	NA	CASSPLVENEKLFF	TGTGCCAGCAGCCCCCTTGTTGAAAATGAAAAACTGTTTTTT
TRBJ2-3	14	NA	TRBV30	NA	CAWRWSGSTDTQYF	TGTGCCTGGAGATGGAGCGGGAGCACAGATACGCAGTATTTT
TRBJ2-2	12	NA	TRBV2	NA	CASSGMDGELFF	TGTGCCAGCAGTGGGATGGACGGGGAGCTGTTTTTT
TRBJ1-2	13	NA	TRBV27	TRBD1	CASSLLGTGSYTF	TGTGCCAGCAGTTTACTAGGGACAGGGAGCTACACCTTC
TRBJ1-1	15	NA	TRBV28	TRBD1	CATDRDRVRNTEAFF	TGTGCCACGGACCGGGACAGGGTTAGGAACACTGAAGCTTTCTTT
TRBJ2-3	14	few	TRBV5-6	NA	CASSGKLSTDTQYF	TGTGCCAGCAGCGGCAAGCTCAGCACAGATACGCAGTATTTT
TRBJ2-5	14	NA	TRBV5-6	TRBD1	CASSQDRRKETQYF	TGTGCCAGCAGCCAGGACAGGAGAAAAGAGACCCAGTACTTC
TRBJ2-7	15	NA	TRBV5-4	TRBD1	CASSLESGQDYEQYF	TGTGCCAGCAGCTTGGAGTCGGGACAGGACTACGAGCAGTACTTC
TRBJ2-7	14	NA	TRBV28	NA	CASGDRATRGEQYF	TGTGCCAGCGGAGACAGGGCGACTAGGGGAGAGCAGTACTTC
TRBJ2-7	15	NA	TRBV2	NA	CASSDGQRYSYEQYF	TGTGCCAGCAGTGATGGACAGCGTTACTCCTACGAGCAGTACTTC
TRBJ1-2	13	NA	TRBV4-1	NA	CASSTELGYGYTF	TGCGCCAGCAGCACCGAACTAGGCTATGGCTACACCTTC
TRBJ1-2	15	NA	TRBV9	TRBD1	CASSVRDRGNYGYTF	TGTGCCAGCAGCGTCAGGGACAGGGGAAACTATGGCTACACCTTC
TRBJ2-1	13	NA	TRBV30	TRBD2	CAWSLAGVNEQFF	TGTGCCTGGAGTCTAGCGGGGGTTAATGAGCAGTTCTTC
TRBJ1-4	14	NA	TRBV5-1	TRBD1	CASSLGQGGEKLFF	TGCGCCAGCAGCCTAGGACAGGGAGGTGAAAAACTGTTTTTT
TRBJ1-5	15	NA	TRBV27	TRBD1	CASSLGTGGYQPQHF	TGTGCCAGCAGTTTAGGGACAGGGGGCTATCAGCCCCAGCATTTT
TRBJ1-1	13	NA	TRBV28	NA	CASTPTANTEAFF	TGTGCCAGCACTCCGACGGCGAACACTGAAGCTTTCTTT
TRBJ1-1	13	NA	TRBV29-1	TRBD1	CSVAPGQGGKAFF	TGCAGCGTTGCTCCGGGACAGGGTGGGAAAGCTTTCTTT
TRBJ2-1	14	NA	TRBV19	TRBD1	CASSTGQGVSRQFF	TGTGCCAGTAGTACGGGACAGGGTGTCTCCCGGCAGTTCTTC
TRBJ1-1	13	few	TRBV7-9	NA	CASSLEVPTGAFF	TGTGCCAGCAGCTTAGAAGTTCCGACGGGAGCTTTCTTT
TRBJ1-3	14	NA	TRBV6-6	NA	CASKSQRAGNTIYF	TGTGCCAGCAAGAGCCAGAGGGCTGGAAACACCATATATTTT
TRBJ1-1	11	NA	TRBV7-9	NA	CASSRATEAFF	TGTGCCAGCAGCAGGGCCACTGAAGCTTTCTTT
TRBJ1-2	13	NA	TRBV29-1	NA	CSVSRETNYGYTF	TGCAGCGTGTCCAGGGAAACTAACTATGGCTACACCTTC
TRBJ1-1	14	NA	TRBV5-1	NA	CASSLEGHDTEAFF	TGCGCCAGCAGCTTGGAAGGACACGACACTGAAGCTTTCTTT
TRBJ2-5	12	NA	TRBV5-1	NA	CASSLDRETQYF	TGCGCCAGCAGCTTGGACCGGGAGACCCAGTACTTC
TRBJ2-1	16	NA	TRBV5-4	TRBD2	CASSLLSSGGAYEQFF	TGTGCCAGCAGCTTGTTATCTAGCGGGGGGGCCTATGAGCAGTTCTTC
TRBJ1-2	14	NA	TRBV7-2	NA	CASSLNGIFYGYTF	TGTGCCAGCAGCTTAAACGGAATATTCTATGGCTACACCTTC
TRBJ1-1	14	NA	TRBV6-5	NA	CASSYEAGRSEAFF	TGTGCCAGCAGTTACGAGGCAGGGAGGTCTGAAGCTTTCTTT
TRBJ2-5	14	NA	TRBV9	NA	CASSVGSGQETQYF	TGTGCCAGCAGCGTAGGGTCAGGTCAAGAGACCCAGTACTTC
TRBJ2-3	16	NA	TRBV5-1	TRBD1	CASSLQGARGTDTQYF	TGCGCCAGCAGCCTGCAGGGGGCTAGAGGCACAGATACGCAGTATTTT
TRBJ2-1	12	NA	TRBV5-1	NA	CASSLASNEQFF	TGCGCCAGCAGCTTGGCCAGCAATGAGCAGTTCTTC
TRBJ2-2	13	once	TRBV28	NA	CASSPGFPGELFF	TGTGCCAGCAGCCCAGGGTTCCCCGGGGAGCTGTTTTTT
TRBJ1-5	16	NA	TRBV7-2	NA	CASSLVAGSGNQPQHF	TGTGCCAGCAGCTTAGTTGCAGGGTCGGGCAATCAGCCCCAGCATTTT